One sample yielded the 12 T cell receptor beta chains listed below, sequenced in a study of cytomegalovirus exposure and HLA in healthy donors. PCR employed 60 Vbeta and 13 Jbeta primers. Assay used: immunoSEQ multiplex PCR; TCRdb lists only in-frame clones, some missing. Altogether some 150,000 clones are present, roughly 77% being singletons, with the ten largest covering approximately 3.7%. The sample was PBMCs. These receptor sequences come from a human donor in good health.

The chain has TRBV19 and TRBJ2-1; 12 nucleotides agree with TRBD1. Germline values: CDR1 LNHDA, CDR2 SQIVND (reference sequence). Losses at the gene ends were 5 bases for V and 9 bases for J; bases not matched to a gene: 5. The CDR3 has 14 residues. This CDR3 reads CASSAGQGAGEQFF. CDR3 DNA: TGTGCCAGTAGTGCGGGACAGGGGGCGGGTGAGCAGTTCTTC.

This clone came up once. The chain is built from TRBV19 and TRBJ1-2; TRBD1 aligns across 9 bases. Unmatched junction bases numbered 23, after V lost 5 bases and J lost 4 bases. Looked up from germline, CDR1 is LNHDA and CDR2 is SQIVND (reference sequence). This CDR3 contains 20 residues. This chain's CDR3 is CASSSPWRTQGQGRGYGYTF. CDR3 DNA sequence: TGTGCCAGTAGTTCCCCGTGGCGTACACAAGGACAGGGGAGAGGCTATGGCTACACCTTC.

CDR3 region: CAWSEEGRIYTF. The CDR3 DNA is TGTGCCTGGAGCGAGGAGGGGCGGATTTACACCTTC. The rearrangement uses TRBV30 and TRBJ1-2; maybe TRBD1 (5 bases). CDR1 is GTSNPN and CDR2 is SVGIG in the germline V gene (reference sequence). The CDR3 contains 12 residues. The V gene lost 3 bases and the J gene lost 11 bases, with 16 bases spanning the gap. Together with reference TRBV30 and TRBJ1-2, the CDR3 gives the full variable domain: SQTIHQWPATLVQPVGSPLSLECTVEGTSNPNLYWYRQAAGRGLQLLFYSVGIGQISSEVPQNLSASRPQDRQFILSSKKLLLSDSGFYLCAWSEEGRIYTFGSGTRLTVV.

The sample holds a few counts of this clone. This rearrangement joins TRBV29-1 to TRBJ1-3, with TRBD1 as a possible D gene (6 bases). The CDR3 loop spans 14 amino acids. V was clipped by 6 bases and J by 4 bases, with 16 bases between them. Per germline, CDR1 SQVTM and CDR2 ANQGSEA. This CDR3 reads CSVATGRVGNTIYF. The CDR3, as DNA: TGCAGCGTGGCGACAGGAAGGGTGGGAAACACCATATATTTT.

The chain employs TRBV6-6 and TRBJ2-1, with TRBD2 identical over 10 bases. The CDR3 length is 13 residues. The junction had 6 bases not matched to a gene; V was cut back by 2 bases and J by 14 bases. From germline, CDR1 is MNHNY and CDR2 SVGAGI (reference sequence). CDR3 sequence: CASSYERGGHEFF. In DNA, the CDR3 is TGTGCCAGCAGTTACGAGCGGGGGGGCCATGAGTTCTTC.

V and J are TRBV5-5 and TRBJ1-2; TRBD1 might be the D (5 bases). Germline values: CDR1 SGHKS, CDR2 YYEKEE (reference sequence). This CDR3 comprises 14 residues. Trimming left V 4 bases short and J 4 bases short, with 14 bases between. CDR3 sequence reads: CASSKGETGYGYTF. The CDR3 nucleotides read TGTGCCAGCAGCAAAGGGGAAACGGGCTATGGCTACACCTTC.

The chain employs TRBV5-6 and TRBJ2-5, with D uncertain. The CDR3 has 14 residues. V was pared by 5 bases and J by 1 base, with 12 bases between. Germline lookup yields CDR1 SGHDT and CDR2 YYEEEE. CDR3 nucleotide sequence: TGTGCCAGCAGATATAGACAAAGCCAAGAGACCCAGTACTTC. As protein: CASRYRQSQETQYF.

This clone was counted between two and nine times. Sequence at one end of the junction differs from germline and may be a read error. The chain uses TRBV9 and TRBJ1-1; the match to TRBD1 covers 9 bases. The CDR3 totals 12 residues. Per germline, CDR1 SGDLS and CDR2 YYNGEE. The DNA for the CDR3 is TGTGCCAGCAGCCCTACCGGGACAGGGCTGTGGTTT. This gives the protein CASSPTGTGLWF.

J is TRBJ2-1 and V is TRBV19; maybe TRBD1 (5 bases). The CDR3 totals 14 residues. The germline V and J ends were trimmed by 3 bases and 2 bases, with 8 bases remaining between them. Germline values: CDR1 LNHDA, CDR2 SQIVND (reference sequence). CDR3 amino acids: CASSMQGTYNEQFF. DNA of the CDR3: TGTGCCAGTAGTATGCAGGGAACCTACAATGAGCAGTTCTTC.

This chain connects TRBV13 to TRBJ2-5, with 11 bases identical to TRBD1. V was pared by 5 bases and J by 3 bases, with 8 bases of the junction left unmatched. Germline V lookup: CDR1 PRHDT, CDR2 FYEKMQ (reference sequence). The CDR3 has 16 residues. The CDR3 loop is CASSLSGQGAKETQYF. The CDR3 DNA is TGTGCCAGCAGCCTCTCTGGACAGGGGGCGAAAGAGACCCAGTACTTC.

This clone is a singleton in its sample. The genes are TRBV6-5 and TRBJ2-2; D gene ambiguous. V was pared by 2 bases and J by 2 bases, with 9 bases between. The CDR3 length is 15 residues. Germline CDR1 reads MNHEY; CDR2 reads SVGAGI. CDR3 bases: TGTGCCAGCAGTTACGCCAGCGAAAACACCGGGGAGCTGTTTTTT. It yields the protein CASSYASENTGELFF.

The chain joins TRBV9 to TRBJ2-5; TRBD2 matches at 10 bases. The CDR3 runs 15 residues. V shed 3 bases, J shed 0 bases, and the junction held 2 bases outside the gene matches. In germline, CDR1 is SGDLS, CDR2 YYNGEE. The CDR3 region is CASSAGTSDQETQYF. The CDR3 DNA is TGTGCCAGCAGCGCCGGGACTAGCGACCAAGAGACCCAGTACTTC. Combining the CDR3 with reference TRBV9 and TRBJ2-5 gives the whole variable domain DSGVTQTPKHLITATGQRVTLRCSPRSGDLSVYWYQQSLDQGLQFLIQYYNGEERAKGNILERFSAQQFPDLHSELNLSSLELGDSALYFCASSAGTSDQETQYFGPGTRLLVL.